This T cell receptor (beta chain) comes out of a study of shared clonotypes between healthy human individuals. Method: immunoSEQ multiplex PCR; TCRdb's copy keeps in-frame clones and lacks some. The repertoire consists of some 2.4 million clones, with approximately 93% occurring once and the leading ten covering about 0.34%. The CDR3 totals 12 residues. In germline, CDR1 is LNHDA, CDR2 SQIVND (reference sequence). V was trimmed by 5 bases and J by 4 bases, leaving 8 bases between them. This clone was observed a single time. The authors divided CD4+ cells into CD45RA+ naive and CD45RA-negative memory subsets.

The clonotype originates from a man between 18 and 29 years old in good health. Some clones in this sample may be carry-over from other donors' samples. V and J are TRBV19 and TRBJ1-2; unclear D gene. Input material: naive CD4+ T cells from PBMCs. Subset meaning: CD45RA+ positively selected. The CDR3: CASSWGGYGYTF. The CDR3 DNA is TGTGCCAGTAGTTGGGGAGGCTATGGCTACACCTTC.